Listed here are 14 T cell receptor beta chains from one sample, sequenced in a study of Ad26.COV2.S vaccination and SARS-CoV-2 variants. Treatment: over 15 received Ad26.COV2.S at low or high dose, single or two shots; a few received placebo; per-sample allocation not given. Sampling was performed 63 days after the first vaccine or placebo injection. The method was immunoSEQ multiplex PCR; TCRdb's version includes in-frame clones alone and lacks a portion of them. The sample lists about 460,000 clones, roughly nine tenths seen once, with 1.5% to 2% in the top ten. Sample: peripheral blood, taken in a trial of Ad26.COV2.S vaccine versus placebo. All receptors come from a person between 18 and 59 years old who received the Ad26.COV2.S COVID-19 vaccine or a placebo.

The chain uses TRBV4-3 and TRBJ1-3; D remains unclear. CDR3 length: 16 residues. The V end lost 0 bases, the J end lost 8 bases, and 17 bases lay between the germline ends. Germline V gene sequence: CDR1 LGHNA, CDR2 YSLEER. For the CDR3, the DNA is TGCGCCAGCAGCCAAGATATTAGCCCCTCGGGATACACCATATATTTT. Protein: CASSQDISPSGYTIYF.

The rearrangement links TRBV9 to TRBJ1-6, with TRBD1 identical over 9 bases. Losses at the gene ends were 3 bases for V and 10 bases for J; bases not matched to a gene: 11. The germline CDR1 and CDR2 sequences are SGDLS and YYNGEE. This CDR3 is built from 16 residues. The CDR3, as DNA: TGTGCCAGCAGCGCTGTGGACAGGGGAGTAGGCTCACCCCTCCACTTT. Protein product: CASSAVDRGVGSPLHF. Variable domain in full (rest from reference TRBV9 and TRBJ1-6): DSGVTQTPKHLITATGQRVTLRCSPRSGDLSVYWYQQSLDQGLQFLIQYYNGEERAKGNILERFSAQQFPDLHSELNLSSLELGDSALYFCASSAVDRGVGSPLHFGNGTRLTVT.

This chain links TRBV7-8 with TRBJ1-2; possible D gene TRBD1, 5 bases. The CDR3 loop spans 14 amino acids. The V gene lost 4 bases and the J gene lost 8 bases, with 17 bases spanning the gap. Per germline, CDR1 SGHVS and CDR2 FQNEAQ. Here the CDR3 DNA reads TGTGCCAGCAGCTCCCCAGACAGAAGCTGGGGCTACACCTTC. This translates into CASSSPDRSWGYTF.

V is TRBV2 and J is TRBJ1-4; D not certain. The germline V and J ends were trimmed by 8 bases and 8 bases, with 6 bases remaining between them. This CDR3 has 10 amino acids. Germline assignment: CDR1 SNHLY and CDR2 FYNNEI. CDR3 protein: CASVGEKLFF. In DNA, the CDR3 is TGTGCCAGCGTAGGGGAAAAACTGTTTTTT.

The chain is built from TRBV28 and TRBJ2-2; D gene unclear. From germline, CDR1 is MDHEN and CDR2 SYDVKM. Between the trimmed V and J ends, which lost 3 bases and 7 bases, there was a span of 3 bases. The CDR3 runs to 11 residues. The CDR3 loop is CASSLFGELFF. CDR3 in DNA: TGTGCCAGCAGTTTGTTCGGGGAGCTGTTTTTT.

This clone was observed once. The chain uses TRBV7-8 and TRBJ1-4; no firm D call. Germline CDR1 and CDR2: SGHVS and FQNEAQ. V lost 3 bases and J 0 bases, leaving 8 bases between the germline ends. CDR3 length: 15 amino acids. This chain's CDR3 is CASSFRTATNEKLFF. CDR3 coding DNA: TGTGCCAGCAGCTTCCGGACTGCAACTAATGAAAAACTGTTTTTT.

The V gene is TRBV27, the J gene TRBJ2-7; tentative D call: TRBD1 (5 bases). Deletions cut 2 bases from V and 2 bases from J, with 13 bases between. CDR1 and CDR2 (germline): MNHEY, SMNVEV (reference sequence). CDR3 length: 15 residues. CDR3 DNA: TGTGCCAGCAGTTTACTGGGGCAGGGCCCCTACGAGCAGTACTTC. Protein product: CASSLLGQGPYEQYF.

The rearrangement links TRBV4-1 to TRBJ1-1; 8 bases align to TRBD1. This CDR3 is built from 15 residues. The trim removed 1 base at V and 4 bases at J, leaving 5 bases unmatched. Germline V lookup: CDR1 MGHRA, CDR2 YSYEKL. The CDR3 is CASSQVQGAGTEAFF. CDR3 DNA sequence: TGCGCCAGCAGCCAAGTTCAGGGGGCGGGCACTGAAGCTTTCTTT.

The CDR3 is CASSPPGGKNNEQFF. CDR3 bases: TGTGCCAGCTCACCCCCAGGGGGCAAGAACAATGAGCAGTTCTTC. The rearrangement joins TRBV18 to TRBJ2-1; 8 positions match TRBD1. The trim removed 3 bases at V and 5 bases at J, leaving 6 bases unmatched. This CDR3 is built from 15 residues. CDR1 KGHSH and CDR2 LQKENI come from the germline V gene.

This clone has more than one count but fewer than ten. V usage is TRBV9 and J usage is TRBJ2-1, with TRBD2 matching over 7 bases. The V gene's germline CDR1 is SGDLS and CDR2 YYNGEE. This CDR3 is 14 amino acids long. J was trimmed by 4 bases and V by 8 bases; bases with no gene match: 9. The CDR3 loop is CASGRSSGYNEQFF. CDR3 nucleotide sequence: TGTGCCAGTGGCAGGTCTAGCGGTTACAATGAGCAGTTCTTC.

The chain carries TRBV7-3 and TRBJ1-2; 11 positions match TRBD1. Germline V gene lookup returns CDR1 SGHTA and CDR2 FQGTGA. V lost 5 bases, J lost 4 bases, and 12 bases stayed unmatched. The CDR3 spans 17 residues. In nucleotides, the CDR3 is TGTGCCAGCAGCAACAGCGGACAGGGGGCAGGGGGCTATGGCTACACCTTC. This sequence encodes CASSNSGQGAGGYGYTF.

The genes are TRBV11-1 and TRBJ1-1; D unresolved. Trimming took off 6 bases at V and 2 bases at J, with 4 bases between the two ends. In germline, CDR1 is SGHAT, CDR2 FQDESV (reference sequence). The CDR3 totals 11 residues. The CDR3 nucleotides read TGTGCCAGCAGTTTTAACACTGAAGCTTTCTTT. It specifies CASSFNTEAFF.

The genes are TRBV6-2 or TRBV6-3 and TRBJ1-1, with TRBD1 identical over 10 bases. The CDR3 loop spans 16 amino acids. Germline CDR1 and CDR2: MNHEY and SVGEGT. V dropped 5 bases and J dropped 0; count of bases not matched to a gene: 6. The CDR3 DNA follows: TGTGCCAGCAGTCGAGACAGGGGGCGAATGAACACTGAAGCTTTCTTT. Encoded protein: CASSRDRGRMNTEAFF.

The chain recombines TRBV19 with TRBJ1-2; 12 bases agree with TRBD1. The CDR3 loop spans 15 amino acids. Germline trimming cut 5 bases from V and 7 bases from J; bases unmatched to any gene: 8. CDR1 LNHDA and CDR2 SQIVND come from the germline V gene (reference sequence). CDR3 protein: CASSATGTGGSGYTF. DNA of the CDR3: TGTGCCAGTAGTGCCACCGGGACAGGGGGCTCTGGCTACACCTTC.